In this sample, the clone carrying this TCR beta chain turned up many times. The target antigen is unknown. The sample belongs to a study of T cells after yellow fever vaccination. Study information: Fractions of limited cellularity were prepared by means of SMART-Seq v4 Ultra Low Input.

Conversion of TCR transcripts into cDNA relied on 5'RACE template switching, which added a universal primer site and UMIs. TCRdb re-called the 5' RACE reads through MiXCR, storing one row per CDR3 protein. Counted here are about 340,000 distinct CDR3 sequences, 8.7% occurring once; the ten biggest clones make up more than 15%. The germline V gene encodes CDR1 DFQATT and CDR2 SNEGSKA (reference sequence). The CDR3 has 17 amino acids. J gave up 4 bases and V 1 base, and 15 bases lay outside the gene matches. Study-wide points: Abundant clonotypes from the bulk population could contaminate FACS-sorted repertoires. At 95% to 98% for CD4 and 70% to 90% for CD8, most primary-vaccination clones showed up again after the booster.

The sequenced sample was PBMCs, obtained on the day of the first yellow fever vaccination. This rearrangement joins TRBV20-1 to TRBJ2-5; the match to TRBD2 covers 7 bases. The origin of this receptor is a man aged 18-30 years who received the YFV17D yellow fever vaccine. The CDR3 DNA follows: TGCAGTGCTAGAGTCGCCCCGGGAGCGGGGTGGGGAGAGACCCAGTACTTC. This gives the protein CSARVAPGAGWGETQYF.